This TCR beta chain was sequenced during a study of shared clonotypes between healthy human individuals. Study-wide points: Limitation of the genetic and exposure-history diversity represented came from the few donors.

Turning to this clone: Its antigen is unidentified.

The CDR3 has 17 amino acids. Germline V CDR1 and CDR2: LGHNA, YNFKEQ. V trimming: 1 base; J trimming: 4 bases; junction bases outside the gene matches: 5. Terminally differentiated effector memory CD45RA+ cells were excluded from the naive CD8 cells, which were CD45RO-negative and positively selected for CCR7. The donors were adults (healthy and HIV-negative) with no recent acute infections or vaccinations. At a deep level, the assay was run. Sorted subsets were amplified in replicate PCRs using approximately 0.2 ug DNA, about 30,000 T cell genomes. The repertoire was sequenced with immunoSEQ multiplex PCR; TCRdb's copy has only in-frame clones and lacks some. The sample carries a few million clones, roughly 95% recorded once.

V usage is TRBV4-2 and J usage is TRBJ2-1; TRBD2 aligns across 12 bases. This clonotype was sampled from a man aged 18 to 35 in good health. Some clones in this sample may be carry-over from other donors' samples. The sample taken for sequencing was naive CD8+ T cells from PBMCs. This CDR3 is CASSQGLLAGGYNEQFF. CDR3 DNA: TGTGCCAGCAGCCAAGGCCTGCTAGCGGGAGGGTACAATGAGCAGTTCTTC.